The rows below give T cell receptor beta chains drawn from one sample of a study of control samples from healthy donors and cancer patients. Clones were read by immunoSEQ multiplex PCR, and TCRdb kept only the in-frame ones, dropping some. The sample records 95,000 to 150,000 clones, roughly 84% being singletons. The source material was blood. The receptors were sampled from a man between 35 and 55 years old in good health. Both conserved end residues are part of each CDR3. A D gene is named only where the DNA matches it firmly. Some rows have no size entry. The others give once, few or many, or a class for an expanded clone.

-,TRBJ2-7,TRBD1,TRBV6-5,TGTGCCAGCAGTTACTTCAACAGGGGTCTGGACGAGCAGTACTTC,CASSYFNRGLDEQYF
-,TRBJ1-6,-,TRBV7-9,TGTGCCAGCAGCCTAAACAGGCTTGAGTCACCCCTCCACTTT,CASSLNRLESPLHF
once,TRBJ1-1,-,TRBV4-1,TGCGCCAGCAGCCAGGGGTCTACTGAAGCTTTCTTT,CASSQGSTEAFF
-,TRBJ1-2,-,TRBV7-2,TGTGCCAGCAGCTTAGGGGGGGGCGGGGCGGACTATGGCTACACCTTC,CASSLGGGGADYGYTF
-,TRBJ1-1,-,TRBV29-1,TGCAGCTACCTCCACAGGGAGACTGAAGCTTTCTTT,CSYLHRETEAFF
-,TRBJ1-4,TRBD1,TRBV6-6,TGTGCCAGCAGTTACGGGACAGCCCGTAATGAAAAACTGTTTTTT,CASSYGTARNEKLFF
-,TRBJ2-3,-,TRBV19,TGTGCCAGTAGTATCGGGTCCCGGATGACCGCCACGCAGTATTTT,CASSIGSRMTATQYF
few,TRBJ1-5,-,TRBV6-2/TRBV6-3,TGTGCCAGCAGTTACGTTAGGCGGGATCAGCCCCAGCATTTT,CASSYVRRDQPQHF
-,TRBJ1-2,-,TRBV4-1,TGCGCCAGCAGCCAAGATCCCCGGGGGACCTATGGCTACACCTTC,CASSQDPRGTYGYTF
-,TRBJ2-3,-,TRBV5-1,TGCGCCAGCAGCTTGGAAGCGGGCCGCACAGATACGCAGTATTTT,CASSLEAGRTDTQYF
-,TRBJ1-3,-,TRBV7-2,TGTGCCAGCAGCTTAGCGCGAGGGGAATCTGGAAACACCATATATTTT,CASSLARGESGNTIYF
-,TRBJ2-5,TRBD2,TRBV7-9,TGTGCCAGCAGCCTGACTAGCGGGGAAGAGACCCAGTACTTC,CASSLTSGEETQYF
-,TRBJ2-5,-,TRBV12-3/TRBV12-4,TGTGCCAGCAGTTTCCAAGAGACCCAGTACTTC,CASSFQETQYF
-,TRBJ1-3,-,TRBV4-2,TGTGCCAGCAGCCAAGATGCCGGGGCTAATGGAAACACCATATATTTT,CASSQDAGANGNTIYF
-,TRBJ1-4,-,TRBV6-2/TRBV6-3,TGTGCCAGCAGTTACTGGGATGAAAAACTGTTTTTT,CASSYWDEKLFF
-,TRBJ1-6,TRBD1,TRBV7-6,TGTGCCAGCAGCTTCGGGACAGGGGGGGATTCACCCCTCCACTTT,CASSFGTGGDSPLHF
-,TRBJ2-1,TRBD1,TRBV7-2,TGTGCCAGCGTACGGGACAGGGGGCCCTATGAGCAGTTCTTC,CASVRDRGPYEQFF
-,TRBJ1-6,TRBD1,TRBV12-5,TGTGCTAGTGGGGGGACAGCCCCGAGCTCCTATAATTCACCCCTCCACTTT,CASGGTAPSSYNSPLHF
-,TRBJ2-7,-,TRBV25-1,TGTGCCAGCAGTGAGGGGGGTCCAAACTCCTACGAGCAGTACTTC,CASSEGGPNSYEQYF
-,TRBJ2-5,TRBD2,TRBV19,TGTGCCAGTTCAGACCGGGGGGCCCAGTACTTC,CASSDRGAQYF
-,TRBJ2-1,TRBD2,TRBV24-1,TGTGCCACCAGTGATTGGGGCGGGGGGGCTTATGAGCAGTTCTTC,CATSDWGGGAYEQFF
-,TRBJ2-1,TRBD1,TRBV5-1,TGCGCCAGCAGCACTCCGCACAGGGGGCCTAGTGAGCAGTTCTTC,CASSTPHRGPSEQFF